These T cell receptor beta chains were read from a single sample in a study of blood T cell repertoires in COVID-19. Using immunoSEQ multiplex PCR, the repertoire was profiled, and TCRdb retains in-frame clones only, with some absent. This sample has 35,000 to 50,000 clones; 80% to 90% occur once, and the top ten carry less than 7%. The sequencing sample was made of peripheral blood. These receptors were taken from a woman of 80 years or more with acute or convalescent COVID-19. Each CDR3 is given with its conserved first and last residue. Fields, in order: D gene, J gene, clone size, V gene, CDR3 DNA, CDR3 protein. The D gene is left open where the match is weak. Size is omitted from some rows. Given values are once, few, many or a class for expanded clones.

>TRBD1|TRBJ2-5|-|TRBV5-1
TGCGCCAGCAGCTTGGGGGACAGGCCGTACCAAGAGACCCAGTACTTC
CASSLGDRPYQETQYF
>TRBD1|TRBJ2-7|-|TRBV7-9
TGTGCCAGCAGCTTAGGGCAGGGGGACTACGAGCAGTACTTC
CASSLGQGDYEQYF
>-|TRBJ2-7|-|TRBV5-6
TGTGCCAGCAGCATCCGGGACAAAGACGAGCAGTACTTC
CASSIRDKDEQYF
>-|TRBJ2-7|-|TRBV7-2
TGTGCCAGCAGCCCCCGTGTTAGTCTTTACGAGCAGTACTTC
CASSPRVSLYEQYF
>TRBD1|TRBJ2-1|-|TRBV18
TGTGCCAGCTCACTCAATTCCGGGACAGGAGGACAAAATGAGCAGTTCTTC
CASSLNSGTGGQNEQFF
>-|TRBJ1-5|-|TRBV12-3/TRBV12-4
TGTGCCAGTACGGGAGGTGGGTTTCAGCCCCAGCATTTT
CASTGGGFQPQHF
>TRBD2|TRBJ2-5|once|TRBV29-1
TGCAGCGTGAATCCGGGACTAGCAGGAGAGACCCAGTACTTC
CSVNPGLAGETQYF
>TRBD2|TRBJ2-1|-|TRBV7-2
TGTGCCAGCAGCTTACCCCTAGCGGGGTTCGATGAGCAGTTCTTC
CASSLPLAGFDEQFF
>-|TRBJ2-7|few|TRBV6-5
TGTGCCAGCAGTCTAGGAGGGGGGGCCTACGAGCAGTACTTC
CASSLGGGAYEQYF
>-|TRBJ1-1|-|TRBV3-1/TRBV3-2
TGTGCCAGCAGCCAATTTCGGGAAACTGAAGCTTTCTTT
CASSQFRETEAFF
>TRBD2|TRBJ2-5|-|TRBV29-1
TGCAGTGCCGGACTAGCGGGGAAGCAAGAGACCCAGTACTTC
CSAGLAGKQETQYF
>TRBD1|TRBJ2-5|once|TRBV11-2
TGTGCCAGCAGCTTAGATTGGGGACAGGCTCAAGAGACCCAGTACTTC
CASSLDWGQAQETQYF
>-|TRBJ1-2|-|TRBV30
TGTGCCTCGGGATCAGGTGGCTACACCTTC
CASGSGGYTF
>-|TRBJ1-1|-|TRBV13
TGTGCCAGCAGCTTAGGGCGGGGAACTGAAGCTTTCTTT
CASSLGRGTEAFF
>TRBD1|TRBJ1-1|once|TRBV27
TGTGCCACGGGACTTTTGGCACAGGGGGTCACTGAAGCTTTCTTT
CATGLLAQGVTEAFF
>TRBD2|TRBJ2-3|-|TRBV18
TGTGCCAGCTCACGACCTAGCGGGGTCACAGATACGCAGTATTTT
CASSRPSGVTDTQYF
>TRBD1|TRBJ2-1|-|TRBV19
TGTGCCAGTAGCTTGACAGGGTCGAGGTACAATGAGCAGTTCTTC
CASSLTGSRYNEQFF
>-|TRBJ1-1|-|TRBV6-4
TGTGCCAGCAGTCCCGGTGGGGGCGCGAACACTGAAGCTTTCTTT
CASSPGGGANTEAFF
>-|TRBJ1-2|once|TRBV6-5
TGTGCCAGCAGTTACTCAGAGTCTGGCTATGGCTACACCTTC
CASSYSESGYGYTF
>TRBD2|TRBJ2-1|-|TRBV7-3
TGTGCCAGCAGCATGGGACTAGCGGGGTTGTCCTACAATGAGCAGTTCTTC
CASSMGLAGLSYNEQFF
>TRBD1|TRBJ1-5|-|TRBV6-6
TGTGCCAGCTCCGGGACAGGTTATAGCAATCAGCCCCAGCATTTT
CASSGTGYSNQPQHF